These 2 T cell receptor beta chains came from one sample sequenced in a study of T cell changes during pregnancy in multiple sclerosis. The method was immunoSEQ multiplex PCR; TCRdb's version includes in-frame clones alone and lacks a portion of them. The table shows roughly 40,000 clones, with 90% to 95% occurring only once. Sequencing used CD4+ T cells from peripheral blood mononuclear cells, obtained after pregnancy. The receptors come from a female donor with multiple sclerosis, enrolled in a pregnancy study.

Notes on this clone: A read error may account for a junction end that differs from germline. The chain recombines TRBV29-1 with TRBJ1-2, with D maybe TRBD1 (5 bases). CDR1 SQVTM and CDR2 ANQGSEA come from the germline V gene. The length of the CDR3 is 9 residues. The CDR3 loop is CSVEVPQVF. The CDR3 DNA follows: TGCAGCGTTGAAGTCCCACAGGTCTTT.

This rearrangement joins TRBV4-2 to TRBJ1-2; D is possibly TRBD1 (5 bases). With 0 bases removed from V and 2 bases from J, the gap between germline ends came to 10 bases. The CDR3 contains 15 residues. CDR1 and CDR2 (germline): LGHNA, YNFKEQ. As DNA, the CDR3 is TGTGCCAGCAGCCAAGATATCGGGGGAAACTATGGCTACACCTTC. Translating it yields CASSQDIGGNYGYTF.